This TCR beta chain appears in the sequencing data of a study of T cells in Graves' hyperthyroidism and ophthalmopathy. Notes on the study in general: Clonotypes that were expanded in thyroid above 0.001 mostly appeared in blood too. Through a model of 13 V-J features, ophthalmopathy was separated from stable hyperthyroidism.

With regard to this clonotype: The antigen is not known.

Amplification targeted TCR beta CDR3 regions from RNA transcripts. Carried out on the TCR CDR3, a first-round RT-PCR used the HTBI primer set. One entry per CDR3 protein results from TCRdb running MiXCR on the multiplex PCR reads. The sample records 300,000 to 450,000 distinct CDR3 sequences, around 13% being singletons. The CDR3 is 18 residues long. The germline gives CDR1 SNHLY, CDR2 FYNNEI. After removal of 0 bases from V and 3 bases from J, the junction contained 11 bases not matched to a gene. Sample: blood. This TCR came from a woman in her twenties or thirties with Graves' ophthalmopathy. J is TRBJ2-3 and V is TRBV2; the match to TRBD1 covers 8 bases. CDR3 DNA: TGTGCCAGCAGTGAAGCCTGGGAACGACAGGGGTTGACAGATACGCAGTATTTT. Translated, it gives CASSEAWERQGLTDTQYF. Full variable domain (rest looked up from reference TRBV2 and TRBJ2-3): EPEVTQTPSHQVTQMGQEVILRCVPISNHLYFYWYRQILGQKVEFLVSFYNNEISEKSEIFDDQFSVERPDGSNFTLKIRSTKLEDSAMYFCASSEAWERQGLTDTQYFGPGTRLTVL.